This T cell receptor (beta chain) was captured by sequencing in a study of T cell responses to AZD1222 COVID-19 vaccine. Produced via immunoSEQ multiplex PCR; TCRdb's table is partial and in-frame only. Of some 120,000 clones listed, 94% are singletons. Between the trimmed V and J ends, which lost 5 bases and 4 bases, there was a span of 18 bases. This CDR3 contains 15 residues. Per the germline V gene, CDR1 is SEHNR and CDR2 is FQNEAQ (reference sequence). Findings and caveats of the study: Spike-wide vaccine-associated CD4 TCRs dominated at 160-218 and 743-854.

For this clone: Its antigen remains unknown. At the DNA level, this CDR3 is encoded by other sequences in the same sample as well.

The V gene is TRBV7-9, the J gene TRBJ2-7; tentatively, D is TRBD1 or TRBD2 (5 bases each). The specimen comprised peripheral blood, sampled on day 0 of AZD1222 vaccination. This clonotype was obtained from an adult in good health. CDR3 DNA: TGTGCCAGCAGCCTTCTGAGGGGATCTTCATACGAGCAGTACTTC. It specifies CASSLLRGSSYEQYF.